At least ten counts were recorded for the clone carrying this T cell receptor beta chain. MiXCR, run by TCRdb on the 5' RACE reads, gives a single entry per CDR3 protein. The sample has fewer than 45,000 distinct CDR3 sequences, under 9.5% seen once. This specimen comes from a study of neurological immune-mediated disorders. Germline CDR1 reads SGHDT; CDR2 reads YYEEEE. V was clipped by 3 bases and J by 5 bases; unmatched bases: 4. The CDR3 extends over 14 amino acids. The source of this sequence is a woman aged 35 to 49 in good health. Sequenced: PBMCs. The J gene is TRBJ2-3, the V gene TRBV5-6, with TRBD1 identical over 9 bases. The CDR3 sequence is CASSWTGVEDTQYF. CDR3 nucleotide sequence: TGTGCCAGCAGCTGGACAGGGGTGGAAGATACGCAGTATTTT.